Shown below are 19 T cell receptor beta chains from a single sample sequenced in a study of T cell responses to AZD1222 COVID-19 vaccine. Method: immunoSEQ multiplex PCR; TCRdb's copy keeps in-frame clones and lacks some. The repertoire consists of fewer than 150,000 clones, with 88% occurring once and the leading ten covering 5% to 7%. Sequenced here: peripheral blood, sampled 28 days after the second AZD1222 dose. These receptors originate from an adult who received the AZD1222 COVID-19 vaccine.

J is TRBJ1-3 and V is TRBV5-1; D might be TRBD1 (5 bases). The CDR3 extends over 18 amino acids. Germline V gives CDR1 SGHRS, CDR2 YFSETQ. V lost 0 bases, J lost 2 bases, and 18 bases lay in between. The CDR3 protein is CASSLAGTNLKAGNTIYF. The CDR3, as DNA: TGCGCCAGCAGCTTGGCGGGGACCAATTTAAAGGCTGGAAACACCATATATTTT.

The rearrangement uses TRBV4-3 and TRBJ2-1, with 7 bases aligning to TRBD2. In germline, CDR1 is LGHNA, CDR2 YSLEER. CDR3 length equals 15 residues. The V segment lost 3 bases and the J segment 3 bases; nucleotides outside the gene matches: 5. Written as DNA, the CDR3 is TGCGCCAGCAGCCAGGGGGAGGGCTACTACAATGAGCAGTTCTTC. This translates into CASSQGEGYYNEQFF.

The gene calls are TRBV6-5 and TRBJ2-5; D uncertain. Germline V gene sequence: CDR1 MNHEY, CDR2 SVGAGI. The CDR3 is 13 amino acids. Trimming cost V 5 bases and J 2 bases, with 9 bases left between them. The DNA of the CDR3 is TGTGCCAGCAGTCTTCAAGAACAAGAGACCCAGTACTTC. Its translation is CASSLQEQETQYF.

This clone showed up just once. V and J are TRBV7-2 and TRBJ2-5, with 9 nucleotides matching TRBD2. The length of the CDR3 is 14 residues. Trimming took 1 base from V and 4 from J; bases not matched to a gene: 1. Germline V gives CDR1 SGHTA, CDR2 FQGNSA. CDR3 DNA: TGTGCCAGCAGCTTAGGCGGGGGGGGAGAGACCCAGTACTTC. This codes for CASSLGGGGETQYF.

V and J are TRBV4-3 and TRBJ2-7; D is uncertain. V was trimmed by 4 bases and J by 3 bases, leaving 16 bases between them. Germline-derived CDR1 and CDR2 are LGHNA and YSLEER. The CDR3 covers 15 residues. CDR3 sequence (DNA): TGCGCCAGCAGCCCGCTTTTTGGTGTAGACTACGAGCAGTACTTC. As protein: CASSPLFGVDYEQYF.

The chain couples TRBV27 to TRBJ1-5, with 7 bases matching TRBD1. This CDR3 spans 14 amino acids. With V trimmed by 5 bases and J by 7 bases, 8 bases remained unmatched. Germline lookup yields CDR1 MNHEY and CDR2 SMNVEV (reference sequence). CDR3: CASSTTGYRQPQHF. The CDR3 nucleotides read TGTGCCAGCAGTACGACAGGGTATAGGCAGCCCCAGCATTTT.

The chain has TRBV7-9 and TRBJ1-6; D is uncertain. The germline V gene encodes CDR1 SEHNR and CDR2 FQNEAQ (reference sequence). The CDR3 is 16 residues long. V was trimmed by 1 base and J by 4 bases, leaving 11 bases between them. The CDR3 nucleotides read TGTGCCAGCAGCTTAGTTCGGGGAGGTTATAATTCACCCCTCCACTTT. Encoded protein: CASSLVRGGYNSPLHF.

The chain recombines TRBV9 with TRBJ1-2, with a weak D call TRBD1 (6 bases). Per germline, CDR1 SGDLS and CDR2 YYNGEE. This CDR3 is built from 16 residues. Trimming took off 0 bases at V and 3 bases at J, with 15 bases between the two ends. The CDR3 loop is CASSVVTNREDYGYTF. CDR3 DNA sequence: TGTGCCAGCAGCGTAGTAACCAACAGGGAGGACTATGGCTACACCTTC. Supplemented by reference TRBV9 and TRBJ1-2, the full variable domain reads DSGVTQTPKHLITATGQRVTLRCSPRSGDLSVYWYQQSLDQGLQFLIQYYNGEERAKGNILERFSAQQFPDLHSELNLSSLELGDSALYFCASSVVTNREDYGYTFGSGTRLTVV.

The chain is built from TRBV9 and TRBJ1-1; TRBD1 agrees at 8 bases. Germline loops: CDR1 SGDLS, CDR2 YYNGEE. This CDR3 spans 14 amino acids. The V segment lost 0 bases and the J segment 5 bases; nucleotides outside the gene matches: 3. CDR3 bases: TGTGCCAGCAGCGTAGGGCAGGGGGCAACTGAAGCTTTCTTT. This sequence encodes CASSVGQGATEAFF.

The chain combines TRBV4-1 with TRBJ1-6, with D hard to call. V lost 0 bases and J lost 6, with 9 bases in between. The CDR3 spans 15 residues. From germline, CDR1 is MGHRA and CDR2 YSYEKL. In nucleotides, the CDR3 is TGCGCCAGCAGCCAAGAAGACACCTTTAATTCACCCCTCCACTTT. It codes for CASSQEDTFNSPLHF.

This sequence joins TRBV18 and TRBJ1-2; tentatively, D is TRBD1 (5 bases). The CDR3 is 14 residues long. Germline-derived CDR1 and CDR2 are KGHSH and LQKENI. Trimming left V 4 bases short and J 8 bases short, with 17 bases between. In nucleotides, the CDR3 is TGTGCCAGCTCACTGGAAGGGGCTGCCGCCGGCTACACCTTC. It is translated as CASSLEGAAAGYTF.

J is TRBJ1-1 and V is TRBV4-1; D possibly corresponds to TRBD1 (5 bases). Germline loops: CDR1 MGHRA, CDR2 YSYEKL. The CDR3 sequence is 14 residues long. Trimming stripped 4 bases from V and 8 bases from J, with 17 bases between. The CDR3 is CASSLTGTYQEAFF. CDR3 DNA: TGCGCCAGCAGCCTCACCGGGACCTACCAAGAAGCTTTCTTT.

The chain carries TRBV28 and TRBJ1-2, with D hard to call. Germline CDR1 MDHEN, CDR2 SYDVKM. Trimming left V 3 bases short and J 4 bases short, with 9 bases between. CDR3 length: 13 residues. CDR3 sequence: CASSFLGSYGYTF. As DNA, the CDR3 is TGTGCCAGCAGTTTTTTGGGGTCCTATGGCTACACCTTC.

This chain uses TRBV7-2 with TRBJ1-3; no clear D. Trimming stripped 4 bases from V and 0 bases from J, with 10 bases between. Germline CDR1 and CDR2: SGHTA and FQGNSA. The CDR3 is 15 residues long. The CDR3, as DNA: TGTGCCAGCAGCTACGACTCGAACTCTGGAAACACCATATATTTT. As protein: CASSYDSNSGNTIYF.

This sequence joins TRBV7-2 and TRBJ1-5, with D perhaps TRBD1 (6 bases). V was shortened by 5 bases and J by 5 bases, with 13 bases between the two germline ends. This CDR3 is built from 14 residues. Germline assignment: CDR1 SGHTA and CDR2 FQGNSA. Here the CDR3 DNA reads TGTGCCAGCAGCCCCGGGGCAGGGGATCAGCCCCAGCATTTT. Translating it yields CASSPGAGDQPQHF. The full variable domain, with the rest looked up from reference TRBV7-2 and TRBJ1-5, is GAGVSQSPSNKVTEKGKDVELRCDPISGHTALYWYRQSLGQGLEFLIYFQGNSAPDKSGLPSDRFSAERTGGSVSTLTIQRTQQEDSAVYLCASSPGAGDQPQHFGDGTRLSIL.

The V gene is TRBV27, the J gene TRBJ1-5; TRBD1 agrees at 9 bases. CDR1 is MNHEY, CDR2 SMNVEV, per germline (reference sequence). With V trimmed by 6 bases and J by 3 bases, 9 bases remained unmatched. The CDR3 length is 16 residues. The CDR3 here is CASRPQGATINQPQHF. In DNA form, the CDR3 reads TGTGCCAGCAGACCACAGGGGGCAACTATCAATCAGCCCCAGCATTTT.

The DNA of the CDR3 is TGCGCCAGCAGCCCTTTCTTGAATCAGCCCCAGCATTTT. Translated: CASSPFLNQPQHF. The chain is built from TRBV4-3 and TRBJ1-5; D uncertain. The V gene's germline CDR1 is LGHNA and CDR2 YSLEER. The CDR3 has 13 amino acids. V lost 4 bases, J lost 4 bases, and 8 bases lay in between.

This chain links TRBV11-1 with TRBJ2-6; 9 bases line up with TRBD1. Germline V gene lookup returns CDR1 SGHAT and CDR2 FQDESV (reference sequence). V dropped 5 bases and J dropped 4; count of bases not matched to a gene: 6. The CDR3 is 16 residues long. CDR3 nucleotides: TGTGCCAGCAGCCTCCGGACAGGGGACGGGGCCAACGTCCTGACTTTC. Encoded protein: CASSLRTGDGANVLTF.

In its sample, this clone was seen once. The chain has TRBV2 and TRBJ2-1; 10 nucleotides match TRBD2. The V and J ends lost 7 bases and 10 bases, in that order; junction bases with no gene match: 7. The CDR3 loop spans 13 amino acids. Germline values: CDR1 SNHLY, CDR2 FYNNEI. This chain's CDR3 is CASKREGLGEQFF. The CDR3 nucleotides read TGTGCCAGCAAGCGGGAGGGCCTTGGGGAGCAGTTCTTC.